Shown below are 13 T cell receptor beta chains from a single sample sequenced in a study of blood T cells in healthy people across ages. A J-beta primer mix and a sample-barcoded 5' primer were used in a second PCR of about 7 to 12 cycles. A single record per CDR3 protein comes from TCRdb applying MiXCR to the 5' RACE reads. The sample yields some 780,000 distinct CDR3 sequences, 56% seen once. The sample was blood. The receptors were gathered from a man between 35 and 55 years old in good health.

This clonotype showed up many times. The J gene is TRBJ2-4, the V gene TRBV9, with D perhaps TRBD1 (5 bases). This CDR3 region has 13 residues. The V end was cut by 0 bases, the J end by 6 bases, with 7 bases between. Germline CDR1 SGDLS, CDR2 YYNGEE. This CDR3 reads CASSVGQLNIQYF. As DNA, the CDR3 is TGTGCCAGCAGCGTAGGACAGCTAAACATTCAGTACTTC.

This clonotype was picked up one time. The CDR3 nucleotides read TGTGCCAGCAGCGTCTCAGTTGGGGACCAAGAGACCCAGTACTTC. It translates to CASSVSVGDQETQYF. The chain is built from TRBV9 and TRBJ2-5; D is uncertain. The CDR3 has 15 residues. Trimming pared 2 bases from V and 0 bases from J, leaving 11 bases between. Germline CDR1 SGDLS, CDR2 YYNGEE.

This clonotype has a handful of counts. J is TRBJ1-2 and V is TRBV27; tentative D call: TRBD1 (6 bases). Germline CDR1 is MNHEY and CDR2 is SMNVEV (reference sequence). The CDR3 contains 17 residues. V gave up 5 bases and J gave up 2 bases, with 21 bases separating them. The CDR3 DNA reads as TGTGCCAGCAGTAGCATCGGCGAGGGGGGATGGAACTATGGCTACACCTTC. Encoded protein: CASSSIGEGGWNYGYTF.

The chain links TRBV11-3 to TRBJ1-4; D perhaps matches TRBD1 (6 bases). The germline V gene encodes CDR1 SGHNT and CDR2 YENEEA. This CDR3 contains 15 residues. V was cut by 5 bases and J by 4 bases, with 14 bases left in between. The CDR3 region has the DNA TGTGCCAGCAGCCAGACAGGAAATTTTAATGAAAAACTGTTTTTT. It codes for CASSQTGNFNEKLFF.

Written as DNA, the CDR3 is TGTGCCAGCAGTCCAATGGAAGCAGATACGCAGTATTTT. Protein: CASSPMEADTQYF. The chain has TRBV7-6 and TRBJ2-3; no definite D call. V lost 6 bases to trimming and J lost 4 bases, with 11 bases between them. Germline-derived CDR1 and CDR2 are SGHVS and FNYEAQ. This CDR3 comprises 13 residues.

The sample holds a few counts of this clonotype. The chain joins TRBV28 to TRBJ2-7; 8 bases line up with TRBD1. The junction had 13 bases not matched to a gene; V was cut back by 6 bases and J by 3 bases. The length of the CDR3 is 16 residues. Germline CDR1 is MDHEN and CDR2 is SYDVKM. The DNA for the CDR3 is TGTGCCAGCAGATCCCAGGGGGCGCCTTTCAACTACGAGCAGTACTTC. This translates into CASRSQGAPFNYEQYF.

This clonotype was seen only a few times. The chain combines TRBV9 with TRBJ2-3; no firm D call. CDR3 size: 14 residues. V shed 1 base and J shed 5 bases, with 11 bases lying between them. Germline loops: CDR1 SGDLS, CDR2 YYNGEE. CDR3 sequence: CASSVNTHGDTQYF. The DNA for the CDR3 is TGTGCCAGCAGCGTAAATACCCACGGAGATACGCAGTATTTT.

The sample holds a few counts of this clonotype. The chain joins TRBV10-3 to TRBJ2-3; 13 bases agree with TRBD2. With V trimmed by 2 bases and J by 1 base, 9 bases remained unmatched. The CDR3 has 19 amino acids. Germline-derived CDR1 and CDR2 are ENHRY and SYGVKD. CDR3 nucleotide sequence: TGTGCCATCAGTGAGGCCCTCCCTACTAGCGGGGGGGGCACAGATACGCAGTATTTT. Residues: CAISEALPTSGGGTDTQYF.

This clonotype occurred a few times. The chain has TRBV27 and TRBJ2-5; D uncertain. Germline CDR1 MNHEY, CDR2 SMNVEV (reference sequence). The CDR3 covers 13 residues. The germline V and J ends were trimmed by 3 bases and 5 bases, with 10 bases remaining between them. The CDR3 loop is CASSFAPGETQYF. The DNA for the CDR3 is TGTGCCAGCAGTTTTGCCCCTGGTGAGACCCAGTACTTC.

This chain joins TRBV21-1 and TRBJ2-7; the D call in the table, TRBD1, was not verified against the DNA. TRBV21-1 counts as a pseudogene. The CDR3 is 24 residues long. Here the CDR3 DNA reads TGTGCCAGCAGCACGATCCTGGCAACTGAAATACACGACTTTAACAGGGGCAGGATGTACGGGCAGTACTTC. Translated: CASSTILATEIHDFNRGRMYGQYF.

This chain links TRBV27 with TRBJ1-2; D uncertain. V lost 6 bases and J 7 bases, leaving 15 bases between the germline ends. The CDR3 consists of 13 residues. CDR1 and CDR2 from the germline V gene are MNHEY and SMNVEV (reference sequence). The CDR3 DNA sequence: TGTGCCAGCAGCCCCACTTACAGTGTTGGCTACACCTTC. Translating gives CASSPTYSVGYTF.

V gene TRBV7-2 combines with J gene TRBJ2-5, with TRBD2 identical over 12 bases. The CDR3 contains 18 residues. The J segment lost 4 bases and the V segment lost 5 bases, leaving 14 bases of the junction unmatched. Germline V gives CDR1 SGHTA, CDR2 FQGNSA. The CDR3 here is CASSGGLAGPSPRETQYF. Written as DNA, the CDR3 is TGTGCCAGCAGCGGCGGACTAGCGGGACCCAGCCCCCGAGAGACCCAGTACTTC.

The V call is TRBV7-2, the J call TRBJ2-7; 11 nucleotides align to TRBD1. V was pared by 0 bases and J by 4 bases, with 2 bases of the junction left unmatched. This CDR3 is built from 15 residues. CDR1 SGHTA and CDR2 FQGNSA come from the germline V gene. CDR3 sequence reads: CASSLAGTGGYEQYF. DNA for the CDR3: TGTGCCAGCAGCTTAGCCGGGACAGGGGGATACGAGCAGTACTTC.